A single sample is the source of the 8 T cell receptor beta chains below, sequenced in a study of CD8 T cells in ankylosing spondylitis. Each CDR3 protein is one row after TCRdb ran MiXCR on the 5' RACE reads. The sample includes 45,000 to 60,000 distinct CDR3 sequences, less than 8.5% seen only once; the top ten take about 8.9%. Sequences were obtained from blood, either unsorted or a sorted T cell fraction (not recorded which). These receptors all stem from a female donor with ankylosing spondylitis or in good health (not recorded which).

This clonotype was seen only a few times. The chain couples TRBV7-7 to TRBJ2-5; 8 bases map to TRBD1. Germline loops: CDR1 SSHAT, CDR2 FNYEAQ (reference sequence). This CDR3 has 14 residues. The junction had 5 bases not matched to a gene; V was cut back by 5 bases and J by 3 bases. For the CDR3, the DNA is TGTGCCAGCAGCCCGGGACAGGTGGAAGAGACCCAGTACTTC. As protein: CASSPGQVEETQYF.

This clonotype was detected only a few times. This sequence joins TRBV6-4 and TRBJ1-5; tentative D call: TRBD1 (5 bases). The CDR3 totals 15 residues. Trimming removed 4 bases at V and 3 bases at J, with 13 bases between. CDR1 is MRHNA, CDR2 SNTAGT, per germline. This CDR3 is CASSVDGGVNQPQHF. The CDR3 DNA follows: TGTGCCAGCAGTGTAGACGGGGGAGTCAATCAGCCCCAGCATTTT.

This clonotype has a count of ten or more. The chain uses TRBV5-1 and TRBJ1-5; 7 nucleotides agree with TRBD1. V lost 2 bases and J lost 5; bases outside the gene matches: 1. The CDR3 is 13 residues long. CDR1 is SGHRS and CDR2 is YFSETQ in the germline V gene. The DNA for the CDR3 is TGCGCCAGCAGCTTAACAGGGGATCAGCCCCAGCATTTT. Amino acid sequence: CASSLTGDQPQHF.

The genes are TRBV7-2 and TRBJ2-3, with 8 bases fitting TRBD1. V was pared by 5 bases and J by 3 bases, with 13 bases of the junction left unmatched. The germline gives CDR1 SGHTA, CDR2 FQGNSA. The CDR3 length is 17 residues. Written as DNA, the CDR3 is TGTGCCAGCAGCGACGGTAACAGGGGGTATCGTACAGATACGCAGTATTTT. Its translation: CASSDGNRGYRTDTQYF. Supplemented by reference TRBV7-2 and TRBJ2-3, the full variable domain reads GAGVSQSPSNKVTEKGKDVELRCDPISGHTALYWYRQSLGQGLEFLIYFQGNSAPDKSGLPSDRFSAERTGGSVSTLTIQRTQQEDSAVYLCASSDGNRGYRTDTQYFGPGTRLTVL.

This clonotype showed up many times. This sequence joins TRBV6-6 and TRBJ1-5; TRBD1 aligns across 9 bases. This CDR3 has 14 amino acids. J was trimmed by 6 bases and V by 8 bases; bases with no gene match: 8. The V gene's germline CDR1 is MNHNY and CDR2 SVGAGI (reference sequence). Written as DNA, the CDR3 is TGTGCCAGCCGAAGGGACAGGGAAAGTCAGCCCCAGCATTTT. This encodes CASRRDRESQPQHF.

This clonotype was detected many times. The chain combines TRBV10-3 with TRBJ2-1, with 10 bases lining up with TRBD2. V shed 4 bases and J 5 bases; nucleotides not matched to a gene: 20. The CDR3 contains 20 residues. Germline lookup yields CDR1 ENHRY and CDR2 SYGVKD. CDR3 bases: TGTGCCATCAGTGGAGGAGGAAGCGGGGGGGCTTTCGGGAGTCACAATGAGCAGTTCTTC. Its protein product is CAISGGGSGGAFGSHNEQFF.

This clonotype was counted ten times or more. The chain is built from TRBV6-5 and TRBJ1-5; D is uncertain. This CDR3 contains 14 residues. V was trimmed by 5 bases and J by 0 bases, leaving 8 bases between them. Germline V gene data show CDR1 as MNHEY and CDR2 as SVGAGI. CDR3 sequence reads: CASSNLNSNQPQHF. The DNA of the CDR3 is TGTGCCAGCAGTAACCTTAATAGCAATCAGCCCCAGCATTTT.

This chain links TRBV12-3 or TRBV12-4 with TRBJ2-1; TRBD1 aligns across 7 bases. The J segment lost 4 bases and the V segment lost 5 bases, leaving 8 bases of the junction unmatched. CDR3 size: 15 residues. The CDR3 DNA sequence: TGTGCCAGCAGTACGACCGGGACAGTGTACAATGAGCAGTTCTTC. Its protein is CASSTTGTVYNEQFF.